A selection of T cell receptor beta chains follows, all from one sample in a study of T cells in localized non-small cell lung cancer. Some clones are missing from TCRdb's copy, which holds only in-frame ones; the method was immunoSEQ multiplex PCR. The table has about 22,000 clones, 88% seen once. The sequencing used PBMCs, collected before any cancer treatment. These receptors were obtained from a man between 40 and 75 years old with stage II squamous cell lung carcinoma. The CDR3 runs from the conserved cysteine through the conserved F or W. The D gene is left open where the match is weak. Clone size is stated in some rows and not others, as once, few, many or a class when expanded.

TRBV5-1	16	TRBJ2-1	TRBD2	.	TGCGCCAGCAGCTTAATAGCGGGAGCGGGTTACAATGAGCAGTTCTTC	CASSLIAGAGYNEQFF
TRBV29-1	12	TRBJ2-1	.	.	TGCAGCGTTAGTAGAGGGTACAATGAGCAGTTCTTC	CSVSRGYNEQFF
TRBV7-2	14	TRBJ2-7	.	.	TGTGCCAGCAGCACACATCAGGGCTCCTACGAGCAGTACTTC	CASSTHQGSYEQYF
TRBV18	15	TRBJ1-2	.	.	TGTGCCAGCTCACGACTCGACACGACCAACTATGGCTACACCTTC	CASSRLDTTNYGYTF
TRBV14	15	TRBJ2-3	.	.	TGTGCCAGCAGCCAAGGCGGTGCCCTCGCAGATACGCAGTATTTT	CASSQGGALADTQYF
TRBV5-1	15	TRBJ2-5	.	.	TGCGCCAGCAGCCAACACCTGACAGCTAAAGAGACCCAGTACTTC	CASSQHLTAKETQYF
TRBV27	14	TRBJ2-3	.	.	TGTGCCAGCAGTTTACGACTAGGGGCAGATACGCAGTATTTT	CASSLRLGADTQYF
TRBV30	15	TRBJ2-1	.	once	TGTGCCTGGAGTGTACCGAATACCTCAGGCAATGAGCAGTTCTTC	CAWSVPNTSGNEQFF
TRBV4-3	18	TRBJ1-3	TRBD1	.	TGCGCCAGCAGCCAAGAGAAATTAGGGGGCGCGTCCGGAAACACCATATATTTT	CASSQEKLGGASGNTIYF
TRBV9	13	TRBJ2-4	.	once	TGTGCCAGCAGCGCCACTCTAGGCAACATTCAGTACTTC	CASSATLGNIQYF
TRBV10-1	13	TRBJ2-7	.	.	TGCGCCAGCAGTGAGGAGGGGTCCTACGAGCAGTACTTC	CASSEEGSYEQYF
TRBV19	15	TRBJ2-1	TRBD2	.	TGTGCCAGTAGTATTTCTAGCGGGGGCCGCAATGAGCAGTTCTTC	CASSISSGGRNEQFF
TRBV6-6	15	TRBJ1-2	.	.	TGTGCCAGCAGTTACTCCGGGGCGCCTCTGGCTGGCTACACCTTC	CASSYSGAPLAGYTF
TRBV6-5	14	TRBJ1-1	.	.	TGTGCCAGCAGTTCCCTCACAGGAGAGGGAGTGGCTTTCTTT	CASSSLTGEGVAFF
TRBV4-2	12	TRBJ1-2	.	.	TGTGCCAGCAGCGGCACAAACTATGGCTACACCTTC	CASSGTNYGYTF
TRBV4-3	14	TRBJ1-1	.	.	TGCGCCAGCAGCCAAGACGGGACAAACACTGAAGCTTTCTTT	CASSQDGTNTEAFF
TRBV27	11	TRBJ2-4	.	large	TGTGCCAGCAGTTTGGGAAACATTCAGTACTTC	CASSLGNIQYF
TRBV2	12	TRBJ1-2	.	.	TGTGCCAGCACGGCGGAGTTGGAGGGCTACACCTTC	CASTAELEGYTF
TRBV27	16	TRBJ1-4	.	.	TGTGCCAGCAGTTTATACCCCGATGGCAGGGGTGAAAAACTGTTTTTT	CASSLYPDGRGEKLFF
TRBV19	16	TRBJ1-4	.	.	TGTGCCAGTAGTACAACCCCGGGAGGAGTGAGAGAAAAACTGTTTTTT	CASSTTPGGVREKLFF
TRBV5-1	17	TRBJ2-5	TRBD2	.	TGCGCCAGCAGCTCACTTATTAGCGGGAGGAGGGGGGAGACCCAGTACTTC	CASSSLISGRRGETQYF
TRBV5-4	14	TRBJ1-1	.	.	TGTGCCAGCAGCTTGGGGGTGCAGGACACTGAAGCTTTCTTT	CASSLGVQDTEAFF
TRBV23-1	15	TRBJ1-1	.	.	TGCGCCAGCAGTCAATTTGAACAGGGAGGCACTGAAGCTTTCTTT	CASSQFEQGGTEAFF
TRBV9	18	TRBJ2-2	TRBD2	.	TGTGCCAGCAGCCCACGTTCGGGACTAGCGGGACACACCGGGGAGCTGTTTTTT	CASSPRSGLAGHTGELFF
TRBV5-5	16	TRBJ1-4	.	once	TGTGCCAGCAGCTTGGAAGGGGGTCAGGGTAACGAAAAACTGTTTTTT	CASSLEGGQGNEKLFF
TRBV6-9	16	TRBJ1-6	.	.	TGTGCCAGCAGTCCTCGAGGGAGCCCCTATAATTCACCCCTCCACTTT	CASSPRGSPYNSPLHF
TRBV2	13	TRBJ2-2	.	once	TGTGCCAGCAGTGAACAGGGGCCCGGGGAGCTGTTTTTT	CASSEQGPGELFF
TRBV19	17	TRBJ1-2	TRBD1	.	TGTGCCAGTAGTATAGATCTGGAGGGGGCGTCTAACTATGGCTACACCTTC	CASSIDLEGASNYGYTF
TRBV5-1	13	TRBJ2-1	.	.	TGCGCCAGCAGCTTCGCCATCAGGGGTGAGCAGTTCTTC	CASSFAIRGEQFF
TRBV5-1	15	TRBJ1-4	.	.	TGCGCCAGCAGCATCAGGGCCGGGACAAATGAAAAACTGTTTTTT	CASSIRAGTNEKLFF
TRBV5-1	15	TRBJ2-3	TRBD1	.	TGCGCCAGCTCCCCTTCCGGACAGGGCACAGATACGCAGTATTTT	CASSPSGQGTDTQYF
TRBV28	13	TRBJ1-1	.	.	TGTGCCAGCCGGAGGGACCCGAACACTGAAGCTTTCTTT	CASRRDPNTEAFF
TRBV27	18	TRBJ2-2	TRBD2	.	TGTGCCAGCAGTTTCTCCGGGACTAGCGGGATCGGACCCGGGGAGCTGTTTTTT	CASSFSGTSGIGPGELFF
TRBV6-5	14	TRBJ1-5	.	.	TGTGCCAGCAGTTACCTCGACAGTAATCAGCCCCAGCATTTT	CASSYLDSNQPQHF
TRBV29-1	14	TRBJ2-2	TRBD1	.	TGCAGCGTCCGGGACAGGGGGAACACCGGGGAGCTGTTTTTT	CSVRDRGNTGELFF
TRBV19	14	TRBJ1-5	TRBD1	.	TGTGCCAGTAGTTCGGGACAGAGCAATCAGCCCCAGCATTTT	CASSSGQSNQPQHF
TRBV5-1	15	TRBJ1-4	.	.	TGCGCCAGCAGCTACCTCGGGGGTCGTGATGAAAAACTGTTTTTT	CASSYLGGRDEKLFF
TRBV7-2	15	TRBJ2-3	TRBD1	few	TGTGCCAGCACGGAACAGGGGGCCAGCACAGATACGCAGTATTTT	CASTEQGASTDTQYF
TRBV27	14	TRBJ2-1	.	.	TGTGCCAGCAGTTCGGGACTCTCCTACAATGAGCAGTTCTTC	CASSSGLSYNEQFF
TRBV9	15	TRBJ2-7	.	.	TGTGCCAGCAGCCAGGCGGGGTCCTCCCCCTACGAGCAGTACTTC	CASSQAGSSPYEQYF
TRBV14	16	TRBJ2-7	TRBD2	.	TGTGCCAGCAGCCGAGTTGGAGCGGGGGTACCCTACGAGCAGTACTTC	CASSRVGAGVPYEQYF
TRBV7-9	12	TRBJ1-6	.	.	TGTGCCAGCAGCCTCCCGATAACACCCCTCCACTTT	CASSLPITPLHF